This T cell receptor beta chain originates from a study of shared clonotypes between healthy human individuals. Assay: immunoSEQ multiplex PCR; the TCRdb copy retains only in-frame clones and omits some. The sample holds a few hundred thousand clones, 97% seen once. V was shortened by 10 bases and J by 2 bases, with 12 bases between the two germline ends. Germline assignment: CDR1 SNHLY and CDR2 FYNNEI. The CDR3 is 12 amino acids. The source material was naive CD4+ T cells sorted from blood. Documented subset: CD45RA+ positively selected. The chain uses TRBV2 and TRBJ2-7, with D tentatively TRBD1 (5 bases). This receptor was taken from a woman in her twenties or thirties in good health. Written as DNA, the CDR3 is TGTGCCACCGAGCACAGGCCCTACGAGCAGTACTTC. This sequence encodes CATEHRPYEQYF.